Presented here are 11 T cell receptor beta chains from one specimen sequenced in a study of cytomegalovirus exposure and HLA in healthy donors. Sequencing was performed with immunoSEQ multiplex PCR; in TCRdb, only in-frame clones are kept and a portion is missing. Among 50,000 to 80,000 clones listed, around 89% were seen once. Sequencing used PBMCs. The receptor set was obtained from a woman aged 18-29 years in good health and CMV-seronegative.

The chain couples TRBV4-3 to TRBJ2-4; 8 bases agree with TRBD1. V lost 0 bases, J lost 5 bases, and 9 bases stayed unmatched. CDR3 length equals 17 residues. Germline lookup yields CDR1 LGHNA and CDR2 YSLEER. CDR3 DNA: TGCGCCAGCAGCCAAGACCCCCAGGGGGCCTTGGAAAACATTCAGTACTTC. This translates into CASSQDPQGALENIQYF.

V usage is TRBV6-5 and J usage is TRBJ2-7; D unclear. The CDR3 extends over 11 amino acids. The V gene lost 3 bases and the J gene lost 10 bases, with 10 bases spanning the gap. The germline V gene has CDR1 MNHEY and CDR2 SVGAGI. The CDR3 reads CASSYEKFQYF. The CDR3, as DNA: TGTGCCAGCAGTTATGAGAAGTTTCAGTACTTC.

V usage is TRBV5-1 and J usage is TRBJ1-2; D is perhaps TRBD1 (6 bases). Germline-derived CDR1 and CDR2 are SGHRS and YFSETQ. V lost 4 bases and J 5 bases, leaving 12 bases between the germline ends. CDR3 size: 13 residues. CDR3 nucleotide sequence: TGCGCCAGCAGCCTAGGACAGAAGTATGGCTACACCTTC. It specifies CASSLGQKYGYTF.

The chain links TRBV2 to TRBJ2-1; 8 positions match TRBD2. Germline assignment: CDR1 SNHLY and CDR2 FYNNEI. This CDR3 comprises 15 residues. The junction had 6 bases not matched to a gene; V was cut back by 4 bases and J by 4 bases. CDR3 sequence reads: CASSVDSGGYNEQFF. The CDR3 DNA is TGTGCCAGCAGTGTCGACAGCGGGGGATACAATGAGCAGTTCTTC.

The genes are TRBV7-3 and TRBJ1-1, with 8 bases fitting TRBD1. The CDR3 runs 14 residues. V lost 3 bases and J lost 5; bases outside the gene matches: 5. In germline, CDR1 is SGHTA, CDR2 FQGTGA. The CDR3 region is CASSFQGAGTEAFF. DNA for the CDR3: TGTGCCAGCAGCTTTCAGGGGGCTGGTACTGAAGCTTTCTTT.

The rearrangement uses TRBV11-2 and TRBJ1-1; the D gene is possibly TRBD1 (5 bases). This CDR3 has 13 residues. The V end was cut by 4 bases, the J end by 5 bases, with 11 bases between. Germline assignment: CDR1 SGHAT and CDR2 FQNNGV. The CDR3 sequence is CASSWEDKTEAFF. The CDR3 coding sequence is TGTGCCAGCAGCTGGGAGGACAAGACTGAAGCTTTCTTT.

This clone was counted between two and nine times. The V gene is TRBV19, the J gene TRBJ2-3; D might be TRBD2 (5 bases). The length of the CDR3 is 14 residues. Germline V gives CDR1 LNHDA, CDR2 SQIVND (reference sequence). V lost 6 bases to trimming and J lost 2 bases, with 12 bases between them. CDR3 coding DNA: TGTGCCAGTAGGAGGCGAGGGAACACAGATACGCAGTATTTT. This codes for CASRRRGNTDTQYF.

J is TRBJ2-5 and V is TRBV7-2, with D perhaps TRBD2 (6 bases). This CDR3 has 15 amino acids. The ends were cut back, 0 bases at V and 5 bases at J, with 13 bases in the middle. CDR1 SGHTA and CDR2 FQGNSA come from the germline V gene. Here the CDR3 DNA reads TGTGCCAGCAGCTTAGCGCGTGGGAGGTCGGAGACCCAGTACTTC. Its translation: CASSLARGRSETQYF.

This rearrangement joins TRBV4-3 to TRBJ1-1; unclear D gene. The CDR3 has 15 residues. Trimming cost V 1 base and J 0 bases, with 9 bases left between them. Germline values: CDR1 LGHNA, CDR2 YSLEER. CDR3 bases: TGCGCCAGCAGCCAAGTTATTAGCATGAACACTGAAGCTTTCTTT. Translating gives CASSQVISMNTEAFF.

This chain joins TRBV6-4 and TRBJ2-1; TRBD2 matches 9 bases. Germline V gives CDR1 MRHNA, CDR2 SNTAGT. The CDR3 loop spans 14 amino acids. Trimming cost V 5 bases and J 3 bases; bases outside gene matches: 2. As DNA, the CDR3 is TGTGCCAGCAGTCCTAGCGGGGTCTACAATGAGCAGTTCTTC. It specifies CASSPSGVYNEQFF.

This clone was found a few times. The chain uses TRBV10-2 and TRBJ1-5; D possibly corresponds to TRBD1 (5 bases). The germline gives CDR1 WSHSY, CDR2 SAAADI. CDR3 length: 16 amino acids. Trimming shortened V by 2 bases and J by 2 bases, and 13 bases separated the two germline ends. CDR3 sequence: CASSEIQGLGNQPQHF. The DNA of the CDR3 is TGCGCCAGCAGTGAGATCCAGGGTCTTGGCAATCAGCCCCAGCATTTT.